This T cell receptor (beta chain) was recovered during a study of blood T cells in healthy people across ages. Primers used in a second PCR of about 7 to 12 cycles were a sample-barcoded 5' primer and a J-beta primer mix. One entry per CDR3 protein, called by TCRdb with MiXCR from the 5' RACE reads. In the table there are hundreds of thousands of distinct CDR3 sequences, about 53% of which are singletons. Germline CDR1 is MNHEY and CDR2 is SMNVEV (reference sequence). The CDR3 is 14 residues long. V lost 6 bases, J lost 10 bases, and 9 bases stayed unmatched. V usage is TRBV27 and J usage is TRBJ2-1; 10 bases fit TRBD2. The material sequenced was blood. The TCR comes from a man older than 75 in good health. CDR3 amino acids: CASSLTGLAEEQFF. The CDR3 coding sequence is TGTGCCAGCAGCCTTACTGGACTAGCGGAGGAGCAGTTCTTC.